The 26 T cell receptor beta chains below all came from one sample that was sequenced in a study of vaccination effects on CD4 cells after COVID-19. Their antigen targets remain unknown. The data were produced by immunoSEQ multiplex PCR, yet TCRdb's version contains in-frame clones alone and is incomplete. The table has approximately 26,000 clones, over 75% seen once. Expansion of antigen-specific CD4+ T cells with viral peptide pools was carried out by the ViraFEST assay before sequencing. Cells that had been cultured for less than 13 days were the source of isolated CD4+ T cells. It was two doses of either the BNT162b2 or mRNA-1273 vaccine that participants received. Sequencing used CD4+ T cells from PBMCs cultured with SARS-CoV-2 spike peptides, obtained after COVID-19 vaccination. These TCRs come from a human donor who received a COVID-19 vaccine. Some clones in this sample may be carry-over from other donors' samples.

This clone was seen only once. V is TRBV2 and J is TRBJ1-2; TRBD1 might be the D (5 bases). Germline V gene data show CDR1 as SNHLY and CDR2 as FYNNEI. CDR3 length: 14 residues. With 0 bases removed from V and 8 bases from J, the gap between germline ends came to 13 bases. The CDR3 sequence: CASSEARTLNGYTF. CDR3 in DNA: TGTGCCAGCAGTGAAGCCAGGACACTCAACGGCTACACCTTC.

The gene calls are TRBV4-2 and TRBJ2-1; D not certain. V was shortened by 1 base and J by 4 bases, with 8 bases between the two germline ends. Germline V gene data show CDR1 as LGHNA and CDR2 as YNFKEQ. This CDR3 is 14 amino acids long. CDR3 region: CASSQVSQYNEQFF. The CDR3, as DNA: TGTGCCAGCAGCCAAGTCAGCCAGTACAATGAGCAGTTCTTC.

The V call is TRBV20-1, the J call TRBJ2-3; the D is unclear. The V end was cut by 6 bases, the J end by 1 base, with 5 bases between. Germline V lookup: CDR1 DFQATT, CDR2 SNEGSKA (reference sequence). The CDR3 consists of 11 residues. CDR3 sequence: CSALRTDTQYF. The CDR3 region has the DNA TGCAGTGCCCTCCGCACAGATACGCAGTATTTT.

The chain uses TRBV5-1 and TRBJ2-7; TRBD1 matches 7 bases. Trimming removed 5 bases from V and 6 bases from J; junction bases left unmatched: 8. The V gene's germline CDR1 is SGHRS and CDR2 YFSETQ. The CDR3 length is 13 residues. The CDR3 nucleotides read TGCGCCAGCAGGGCGACAGGGAAACGCGAGCAGTACTTC. Amino acids: CASRATGKREQYF. The full variable domain, completed using reference TRBV5-1 and TRBJ2-7, is KAGVTQTPRYLIKTRGQQVTLSCSPISGHRSVSWYQQTPGQGLQFLFEYFSETQRNKGNFPGRFSGRQFSNSRSEMNVSTLELGDSALYLCASRATGKREQYFGPGTRLTVT.

The chain links TRBV20-1 to TRBJ2-3; D unclear. The CDR3 loop spans 10 amino acids. V lost 6 bases and J 7 bases, leaving 8 bases between the germline ends. The germline V gene encodes CDR1 DFQATT and CDR2 SNEGSKA (reference sequence). The CDR3 sequence is CSALDYTQYF. CDR3 bases: TGCAGTGCCCTTGACTATACGCAGTATTTT.

This clone was detected only once. The CDR3 bases are TGTGCCAGCAGTGACAGGTATAGCAATCAGCCCCAGCATTTT. Its protein is CASSDRYSNQPQHF. V usage is TRBV2 and J usage is TRBJ1-5, with unresolved D. The germline V and J ends were trimmed by 3 bases and 0 bases, with 6 bases remaining between them. CDR1 is SNHLY, CDR2 FYNNEI, per germline. The CDR3 loop spans 14 amino acids.

The chain has TRBV6-1 and TRBJ2-1, with D uncertain. CDR3 length: 16 amino acids. V was shortened by 4 bases and J by 0 bases, with 13 bases between the two germline ends. Germline CDR1 and CDR2: MNHNS and SASEGT. The DNA of the CDR3 is TGTGCCAGCAGTGGGGCCAGTCCCGACTCCTACAATGAGCAGTTCTTC. Protein product: CASSGASPDSYNEQFF.

CDR3 residues: CASRQGTGGPSNQPQHF. DNA for the CDR3: TGTGCCAGCAGACAGGGGACAGGGGGGCCTAGCAATCAGCCCCAGCATTTT. V is TRBV28 and J is TRBJ1-5; 11 bases match TRBD1. There are 17 residues in the CDR3. CDR1 is MDHEN, CDR2 SYDVKM, per germline. V lost 6 bases, J lost 0 bases, and 7 bases stayed unmatched.

The chain is built from TRBV24-1 and TRBJ2-5, with TRBD2 as a possible D gene (5 bases). CDR1 and CDR2 from the germline V gene are KGHDR and SFDVKD. The CDR3 spans 16 residues. Trimming pared 4 bases from V and 8 bases from J, leaving 22 bases between. This chain's CDR3 is CATSDPESPVRGTQYF. The CDR3 coding sequence is TGTGCCACCAGTGACCCAGAAAGCCCGGTTCGGGGTACCCAGTACTTC.

The V and J genes are TRBV27 and TRBJ2-7; D possibly corresponds to TRBD1 (6 bases). Germline CDR1 reads MNHEY; CDR2 reads SMNVEV (reference sequence). The length of the CDR3 is 14 residues. V was cut by 6 bases and J by 0 bases, with 12 bases left in between. The CDR3: CASRRQASSYEQYV. The DNA of the CDR3 is TGTGCCAGCAGACGACAGGCGAGCTCCTACGAGCAGTACGTC.

The chain uses TRBV7-2 and TRBJ1-1, with 9 nucleotides matching TRBD1. Germline CDR1 reads SGHTA; CDR2 reads FQGNSA. The CDR3 consists of 13 residues. The ends lost 4 bases at V and 10 bases at J; junction bases unmatched: 7. The CDR3 loop is CASSSDRGNRAFF. CDR3 nucleotide sequence: TGTGCCAGCAGCTCAGACAGGGGGAATAGAGCTTTCTTT.

The chain recombines TRBV3-1 (or the pseudogene TRBV3-2) with TRBJ1-3; D uncertain. The CDR3 contains 14 residues. The germline gives CDR1 LGHDT, CDR2 YNNKEL (reference sequence). V shed 4 bases and J shed 0 bases, with 7 bases lying between them. The CDR3 spells CASSRESSGNTIYF. CDR3 coding DNA: TGTGCCAGCAGCCGGGAGAGCTCTGGAAACACCATATATTTT.

The chain employs TRBV6-1 and TRBJ1-2; a possible D gene is TRBD1 (5 bases). The V end was cut by 0 bases, the J end by 2 bases, with 13 bases between. The CDR3 is 16 residues long. Per germline, CDR1 MNHNS and CDR2 SASEGT. CDR3 coding DNA: TGTGCCAGCAGTGAAGCGTGGTGGGGGGGAAACTATGGCTACACCTTC. Protein: CASSEAWWGGNYGYTF.

The rearrangement uses TRBV11-1 and TRBJ2-1; D is unclear. V was trimmed by 1 base and J by 6 bases, leaving 7 bases between them. Germline-derived CDR1 and CDR2 are SGHAT and FQDESV (reference sequence). This CDR3 spans 13 amino acids. This CDR3 reads CASSLGLGNEQFF. CDR3 in DNA: TGTGCCAGCAGCTTAGGGTTGGGCAATGAGCAGTTCTTC.

The rearrangement joins TRBV7-2 to TRBJ2-3, with TRBD1 as a possible D gene (5 bases). Germline V gene lookup returns CDR1 SGHTA and CDR2 FQGNSA. The ends were cut back, 2 bases at V and 0 bases at J, with 9 bases in the middle. This CDR3 spans 15 amino acids. CDR3 sequence reads: CASSLTPGSTDTQYF. For the CDR3, the DNA is TGTGCCAGCAGCTTAACTCCAGGGAGCACAGATACGCAGTATTTT.

The rearrangement uses TRBV15 and TRBJ2-1; D possibly corresponds to TRBD2 (6 bases). V was cut by 3 bases and J by 1 base, with 16 bases left in between. This CDR3 contains 17 residues. Germline values: CDR1 LNHNV, CDR2 YYDKDF (reference sequence). The DNA of the CDR3 is TGTGCCACCAGCAGGAGGACTGGGGCGGGGTCCTACAATGAGCAGTTCTTC. This encodes CATSRRTGAGSYNEQFF.

The chain couples TRBV3-1 (or the pseudogene TRBV3-2) to TRBJ2-2, with D unresolved. CDR1 LGHDT and CDR2 YNNKEL come from the germline V gene (reference sequence). There are 15 residues in the CDR3. The ends were cut back, 4 bases at V and 5 bases at J, with 14 bases in the middle. Here the CDR3 reads CASSRTALGTGELFF. The CDR3 DNA follows: TGTGCCAGCAGCCGGACCGCGTTGGGGACCGGGGAGCTGTTTTTT.

The chain uses TRBV5-4 and TRBJ2-1, with TRBD2 matching over 8 bases. Trimming at V came to 3 bases and at J to 7 bases, leaving 12 bases not matched to a gene. The CDR3 extends over 16 amino acids. CDR1 and CDR2 (germline): SGHNT, YYREEE (reference sequence). The CDR3 DNA follows: TGTGCCAGCAGCTCTCCCAAGCGGGGGCCTCATAATGAGCAGTTCTTC. Its protein is CASSSPKRGPHNEQFF.

The chain recombines TRBV7-9 with TRBJ2-1; possible D gene TRBD1, 6 bases. In germline, CDR1 is SEHNR, CDR2 FQNEAQ (reference sequence). Deletions cut 1 base from V and 5 bases from J, with 21 bases between. The CDR3 totals 18 residues. The CDR3 DNA reads as TGTGCCAGCAGCTTAGGGGGGCCTGGCTTCTACTACGACAATGAGCAGTTCTTC. Its protein product is CASSLGGPGFYYDNEQFF.

In its sample, this clone was seen once. Written as DNA, the CDR3 is TGCGCCAGCAGCTTGCAGGATAACACTGAAGCTTTCTTT. It codes for CASSLQDNTEAFF. The genes are TRBV5-1 and TRBJ1-1; D uncertain. Germline values: CDR1 SGHRS, CDR2 YFSETQ. The CDR3 has 13 residues. V lost 1 base, J lost 2 bases, and 6 bases lay in between.

The chain employs TRBV19 and TRBJ1-3, with D possibly TRBD1 on 5 matching bases. The CDR3 has 16 residues. Trimming removed 3 bases from V and 2 bases from J, with 14 bases in between. Germline V gives CDR1 LNHDA, CDR2 SQIVND (reference sequence). The CDR3 DNA sequence: TGTGCCAGTAGTATTGACGGACAAAGAACTGGAAACACCATATATTTT. It yields the protein CASSIDGQRTGNTIYF.

This clone occurred a few times. This chain uses TRBV10-1 with TRBJ2-1; D ambiguous. Trimming cost V 5 bases and J 0 bases, with 11 bases left between them. The CDR3 has 15 amino acids. The V gene's germline CDR1 is WNHNN and CDR2 SYGVQD (reference sequence). The CDR3 here is CASSKTSSSYNEQFF. CDR3 DNA: TGCGCCAGCAGTAAAACGTCCAGCTCCTACAATGAGCAGTTCTTC.

The rearrangement uses TRBV6-5 and TRBJ2-5; the match to TRBD2 covers 14 bases. CDR1 is MNHEY, CDR2 SVGAGI, per germline. The CDR3 spans 15 residues. V gave up 7 bases and J gave up 5 bases; unmatched junction bases: 6. The CDR3 nucleotides read TGTGCCAGCACTAGACTAGCGGGGGGGACGGAGACCCAGTACTTC. It codes for CASTRLAGGTETQYF.

V usage is TRBV19 and J usage is TRBJ1-2; D is perhaps TRBD1 (5 bases). The CDR3 consists of 15 residues. The V and J ends lost 3 bases and 4 bases respectively, with 15 bases between them. Germline CDR1 reads LNHDA; CDR2 reads SQIVND (reference sequence). The chain's CDR3 is CASSMGSTATYGYTF. The CDR3, as DNA: TGTGCCAGTAGTATGGGATCGACAGCAACCTATGGCTACACCTTC.

The chain couples TRBV9 to TRBJ2-2, with D possibly matching TRBD2 (7 bases). CDR1 is SGDLS, CDR2 YYNGEE, per germline. The V end lost 4 bases, the J end lost 4 bases, and 14 bases lay between the germline ends. There are 15 residues in the CDR3. As DNA, the CDR3 is TGTGCCAGCAGCACCCTTAGGGGGGGCACCGGGGAGCTGTTTTTT. Its translation: CASSTLRGGTGELFF.

V gene TRBV15 combines with J gene TRBJ2-5, with 8 bases lining up with TRBD1. The CDR3 length is 16 residues. V was clipped by 5 bases and J by 2 bases; unmatched bases: 10. Per germline, CDR1 LNHNV and CDR2 YYDKDF (reference sequence). The CDR3 DNA reads TGTGCCACCAGCCGACCGAGACAGGGGAAACAAGAGACCCAGTACTTC. This encodes CATSRPRQGKQETQYF.